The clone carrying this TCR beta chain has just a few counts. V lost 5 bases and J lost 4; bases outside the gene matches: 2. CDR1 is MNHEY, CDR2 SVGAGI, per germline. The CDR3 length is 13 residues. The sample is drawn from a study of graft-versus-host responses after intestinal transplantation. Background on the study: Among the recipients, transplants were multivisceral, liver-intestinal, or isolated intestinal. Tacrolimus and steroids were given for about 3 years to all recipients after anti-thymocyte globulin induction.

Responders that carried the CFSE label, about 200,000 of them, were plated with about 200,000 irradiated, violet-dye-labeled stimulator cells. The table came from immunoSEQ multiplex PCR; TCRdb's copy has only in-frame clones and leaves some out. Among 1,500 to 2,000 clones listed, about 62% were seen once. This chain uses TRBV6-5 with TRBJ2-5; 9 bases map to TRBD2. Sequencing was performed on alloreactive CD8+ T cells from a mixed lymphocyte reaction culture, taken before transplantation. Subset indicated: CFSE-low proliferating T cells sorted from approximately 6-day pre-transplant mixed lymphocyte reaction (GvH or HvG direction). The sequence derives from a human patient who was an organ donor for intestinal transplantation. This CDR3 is CASSPTSGETQYF. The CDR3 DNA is TGTGCCAGCAGTCCGACTAGCGGAGAGACCCAGTACTTC.